The 19 T cell receptor delta chains below come from one sample, sequenced in a study of gamma-delta chains in newborns, infants, children. TCRdb reanalysed the reads with CATT. Of some 970 delta-chain clones listed, 7% to 7.5% are singletons. The sample taken for sequencing was blood. These receptors all come from a child who was a newborn, infant or young child, either healthy, febrile or measles-vaccinated (not recorded which).

In regard to this clone: TCRdb's protein and the translated DNA diverge at residue 3; the protein reported here is the translation of the DNA. This chain uses TRDV3 with TRDJ1; 8 nucleotides agree with TRDD3. With 5 bases clipped from V and 3 bases from J, the junction kept 20 bases outside the gene matches. The CDR3 has 17 residues. The germline gives CDR1 TVYSNPD, CDR2 GDNSRS (reference sequence). The CDR3 coding sequence is TGTGCCCTTGCCGGGGGATATCCACCCCCTAGGGCCGATAAACTCATCTTT. Translating it yields CALAGGYPPPRADKLIF.

This clone showed up just a few times. A much larger clonotype is one base distant, so this may be a read error. The V gene is TRDV2, the J gene TRDJ3, with 13 positions matching TRDD3. Germline CDR1 is GEAIGNYY and CDR2 is EKD. Unmatched junction bases numbered 8, after V lost 2 bases and J lost 5 bases. CDR3 length: 19 residues. CDR3 in amino acids: CACDKVLGDTSRDTRQMFF. The CDR3 DNA reads as TGTGCCTGTGACAAAGTACTGGGGGATACGTCCCGGGACACCCGACAGATGTTTTTC.

This clone ranks as large. Other DNA sequences from this sample encode an identical CDR3 as well. This rearrangement joins TRDV1 to TRDJ1; D ambiguous. CDR3 length: 15 residues. Trimming pared 2 bases from V and 0 bases from J, leaving 10 bases between. CDR1 TSWWSYY and CDR2 QGS come from the germline V gene. The CDR3 DNA sequence: TGTGCTCTTGGGGAAGGGTACTGCTACACCGATAAACTCATCTTT. It specifies CALGEGYCYTDKLIF.

The chain links TRDV1 to TRDJ1; 13 bases line up with TRDD3. V lost 4 bases, J lost 0 bases, and 14 bases stayed unmatched. The CDR3 contains 20 residues. Germline V gene sequence: CDR1 TSWWSYY, CDR2 QGS. Here the CDR3 DNA reads TGTGCTCTTGGGGTGGCCCTGTACTGGGGGATACGCGATTACACCGATAAACTCATCTTT. Protein sequence: CALGVALYWGIRDYTDKLIF.

This clone has just a few counts. A single base separates this from a much larger clone, so it may be a read error. The genes are TRDV2 and TRDJ1; TRDD3 aligns across 8 bases. Germline values: CDR1 GEAIGNYY, CDR2 EKD. This CDR3 comprises 16 residues. Trimming took 3 bases from V and 0 from J; bases not matched to a gene: 8. CDR3 coding DNA: TGTGCCTGTGACGTACTGGGGGGTACATACACCGATAAACTCATCTTT. Translation: CACDVLGGTYTDKLIF.

This clone was detected a few times. A far larger clone is one nucleotide away, so this likely arose from a read error. The sample carries other DNA sequences with the same CDR3. The chain is built from TRDV2 and TRDJ2, with 10 bases fitting TRDD3. Looked up from germline, CDR1 is GEAIGNYY and CDR2 is EKD. CDR3 length: 14 residues. The V and J ends lost 1 base and 5 bases, in that order; junction bases with no gene match: 0. Here the CDR3 reads CACDTLGDTAQLFF. The CDR3 DNA reads as TGTGCCTGTGACACACTGGGGGATACAGCACAACTCTTCTTT.

This clone qualifies as large (0.1 to 1%). At the DNA level, this CDR3 is encoded by other sequences in the same sample as well. The chain couples TRDV1 to TRDJ1; tentatively, D is TRDD3 (8 bases). The germline V and J ends were trimmed by 2 bases and 0 bases, with 31 bases remaining between them. The CDR3 spans 22 residues. Germline values: CDR1 TSWWSYY, CDR2 QGS. CDR3 amino acids: CALGENFFLTGGRRCDTDKLIF. The CDR3 bases are TGTGCTCTTGGGGAAAATTTCTTCCTAACTGGGGGTAGGCGGTGTGACACCGATAAACTCATCTTT.

This clone ranks as medium-sized. Other DNA sequences from this sample encode an identical CDR3 as well. The J gene is TRDJ3, the V gene TRDV2; 11 bases fit TRDD3. The V gene's germline CDR1 is GEAIGNYY and CDR2 EKD. The CDR3 extends over 22 amino acids. After removal of 2 bases from V and 0 bases from J, the junction contained 14 bases not matched to a gene. CDR3 amino acids: CACDKPPLGDTRSSWDTRQMFF. Written as DNA, the CDR3 is TGTGCCTGTGACAAACCCCCCCTGGGGGATACCAGGAGCTCCTGGGACACCCGACAGATGTTTTTC.

This clone has a handful of counts. Given a far larger clone just one base away, this is likely a sequencing read error. This rearrangement joins TRDV2 to TRDJ1, with D uncertain. No J gene is reported in TCRdb; it was inferred here by comparing the DNA with germline. V lost 4 bases and J 5 bases, leaving 4 bases between the germline ends. Germline V gene lookup returns CDR1 GEAIGNYY and CDR2 EKD. The CDR3 has 10 amino acids. The CDR3 reads CACEEDKLIF. Here the CDR3 DNA reads TGTGCCTGTGAGGAGGATAAACTCATCTTT.

This clone is deemed large. Other nucleotide sequences in the sample specify the same CDR3. The chain has TRDV2 and TRDJ3, with D tentatively TRDD3 (6 bases). V was trimmed by 0 bases and J by 0 bases, leaving 11 bases between them. The CDR3 has 18 residues. Germline V gene data show CDR1 as GEAIGNYY and CDR2 as EKD. In nucleotides, the CDR3 is TGTGCCTGTGACACCTGGGGGTCCCACTCCTGGGACACCCGACAGATGTTTTTC. Protein sequence: CACDTWGSHSWDTRQMFF.

This clone was seen a handful of times. Since a far larger clone is one base different, this is likely a read error. This sample also contains other DNA sequences that code for the same CDR3. The V gene is TRDV2, the J gene TRDJ2; 8 nucleotides align to TRDD3. The CDR3 covers 14 residues. The germline V gene encodes CDR1 GEAIGNYY and CDR2 EKD. Here the CDR3 reads CACDTWGMTAQLFF. The CDR3 DNA is TGTGCCTGTGACACCTGGGGGATGACGGCACAACTCTTCTTT.

About this clone itself: This may stem from a read error, because a much larger clone lies one nucleotide away. V gene TRDV2 combines with J gene TRDJ2; 12 nucleotides match TRDD3. CDR3 length: 19 amino acids. Germline assignment: CDR1 GEAIGNYY and CDR2 EKD. J was trimmed by 0 bases and V by 5 bases; bases with no gene match: 12. DNA of the CDR3: TGTGCCTGTGGCAAAGTACTGGGGGATACCACCGCTTTGACAGCACAACTCTTCTTT. It codes for CACGKVLGDTTALTAQLFF.

This clone was seen only a few times. This may arise from a read error, as a much more abundant clone is one base away. This chain's CDR3 is CALGEGCPSGAYTDKLIF. The CDR3 nucleotides are TGTGCTCTTGGGGAGGGGTGTCCGAGTGGGGCGTACACCGATAAACTCATCTTT. This rearrangement joins TRDV1 to TRDJ1, with D possibly matching TRDD3 (5 bases). This CDR3 has 18 amino acids. Per the germline V gene, CDR1 is TSWWSYY and CDR2 is QGS. Trimming pared 3 bases from V and 0 bases from J, leaving 20 bases between.

In regard to this clone: One base away lies a much larger clone, so this may be a sequencing read error. The same CDR3 also results from other DNA sequences found in this sample. This chain uses TRDV2 with TRDJ3; weak D call: TRDD3 (8 bases). CDR1 is GEAIGNYY and CDR2 is EKD in the germline V gene. CDR3 length: 19 amino acids. The CDR3 DNA reads as TGTGCCTGTGACACCCTGGGGATACCTTCCTCCTGGGACACCAGACAGATGTTTTTC. It yields the protein CACDTLGIPSSWDTRQMFF.

As regards this clone: A far bigger clonotype differs at one base, so this is likely a read error. The V gene was left uncalled, and the J gene is TRDJ2; the DNA was not compared with TRDD3, the D call given in the table. CDR3 length equals 16 residues. This CDR3 reads CACDVLGDTLTAQLFF. The CDR3, as DNA: TGTGCCTGTGACGTACTGGGGGATACTTTGACAGCCCAACTCTTCTTT.

In this sample, this clone is medium-sized (0.01 to 0.1%). The same CDR3 is also encoded by other DNA sequences in this sample. The chain links TRDV2 to TRDJ3, with 12 bases aligning to TRDD3. The CDR3 length is 20 residues. V trimming: 2 bases; J trimming: 0 bases; junction bases outside the gene matches: 7. Per the germline V gene, CDR1 is GEAIGNYY and CDR2 is EKD. CDR3 protein: CACDKTGGYPPSWDTRQMFF. The DNA for the CDR3 is TGTGCCTGTGACAAAACTGGGGGATACCCCCCCTCCTGGGACACCCGACAGATGTTTTTC.

This clone turned up a few times. The junction departs from the called germline gene at one end, perhaps through a read error. J is TRDJ2 and V is TRDV2, with 11 bases aligning to TRDD3. CDR3 size: 16 residues. Per germline, CDR1 GEAIGNYY and CDR2 EKD. The CDR3, as DNA: TGTGCCTGTGACCCGCTGGGGGATACTTTGACAGTACAACTCTTCTTT. Encoded protein: CACDPLGDTLTVQLFF.

This clone was seen a handful of times. This may be a read error, as it is one base from a much larger clone. The chain combines TRDV2 with TRDJ2, with 10 bases aligning to TRDD3. The CDR3 loop spans 14 amino acids. Per the germline V gene, CDR1 is GEAIGNYY and CDR2 is EKD. The CDR3 region is CACGTWGITAQLFF. The CDR3 bases are TGTGCCTGTGGCACCTGGGGGATAACAGCACAACTCTTCTTT.

By sample fraction, this clone is medium-sized (0.01 to 0.1%). A much larger clone differs by one base, so this may be a read error. The sample contains more than one DNA sequence encoding this CDR3. This chain joins TRDV2 and TRDJ1, with a weak D call TRDD3 (6 bases). Trimming took 1 base from V and 2 from J, leaving 7 bases between them. The germline V gene encodes CDR1 GEAIGNYY and CDR2 EKD. The CDR3 is made up of 13 amino acids. The CDR3 here is CACDTWGTDKLIF. In nucleotides, the CDR3 is TGTGCCTGTGACACGTGGGGGACCGATAAACTCATCTTT.